This T cell receptor beta chain derives from a study of T cells in Graves' hyperthyroidism and ophthalmopathy. Study background: Peripheral blood was secured at the point of initial diagnosis, before any treatment. Study-wide points: Most clonotypes expanded in thyroid above 0.001 were likewise present in blood.

As for this clonotype: Its matching antigen is unknown.

V lost 4 bases and J lost 3; bases outside the gene matches: 8. From germline, CDR1 is LGHDT and CDR2 YNNKEL (reference sequence). The CDR3 consists of 15 residues. The CDR3 regions of TCR beta were amplified from RNA transcripts. First-round RT-PCR targeting the TCR CDR3 was performed with the HTBI primer set. TCRdb analysed the multiplex PCR reads with MiXCR anew, one entry per CDR3 protein. Of a few hundred thousand distinct CDR3 sequences detected, more than 13% appear once; the ten largest clones hold about 30%. Exclusion followed for patients with uncontrolled infection, other autoimmune disease, pregnancy or lactation.

J is TRBJ2-7 and V is TRBV3-1, with 8 bases fitting TRBD1. Sequencing was done on a sample of blood. This clonotype was obtained from a woman in her 30s with Graves' hyperthyroidism. The CDR3 coding sequence is TGTGCCAGCAGCCGACCGGGACAGGCAGTCTACGAGCAGTACTTC. Protein: CASSRPGQAVYEQYF.